This TCR beta chain was recovered during a study of spatial heterogeneity in lung cancer. Stated time point: sample taken at primary tumor resection. Researchers sequenced whole RNA taken from tumor, nontumor lung or frozen PBMC without sorting. This clonotype was seen a handful of times. Germline CDR1 SNHLY, CDR2 FYNNEI. V gave up 1 base and J gave up 6 bases, with 16 bases separating them. This CDR3 spans 16 amino acids. Every cDNA TCR molecule received its own unique molecular identifier. Using its own MiXCR run on the 5' RACE reads, TCRdb lists one record per CDR3 protein. The data show tens of thousands of distinct CDR3 sequences, approximately 20% seen once.

The sequence was collected from a male donor with early-stage non-small cell lung cancer. Sequenced here: PBMCs, sampled at surgery. V usage is TRBV2 and J usage is TRBJ2-1; no firm D call. The CDR3 is CASSEVLQSLGNEQFF. In DNA form, the CDR3 reads TGTGCCAGCAGTGAAGTTTTACAGTCCCTGGGCAATGAGCAGTTCTTC. The full variable domain, with the rest looked up from reference TRBV2 and TRBJ2-1, is EPEVTQTPSHQVTQMGQEVILRCVPISNHLYFYWYRQILGQKVEFLVSFYNNEISEKSEIFDDQFSVERPDGSNFTLKIRSTKLEDSAMYFCASSEVLQSLGNEQFFGPGTRLTVL.